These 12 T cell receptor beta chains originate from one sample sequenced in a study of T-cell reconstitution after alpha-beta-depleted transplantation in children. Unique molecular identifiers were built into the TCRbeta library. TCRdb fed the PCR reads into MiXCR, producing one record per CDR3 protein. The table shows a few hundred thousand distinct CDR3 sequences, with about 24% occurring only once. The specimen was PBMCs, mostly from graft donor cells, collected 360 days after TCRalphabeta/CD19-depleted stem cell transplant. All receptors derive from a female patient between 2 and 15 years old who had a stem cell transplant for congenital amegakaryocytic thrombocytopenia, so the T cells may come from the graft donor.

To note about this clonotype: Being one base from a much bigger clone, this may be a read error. The CDR3 reads CASSRGRGTEAFF. The CDR3 region has the DNA TGTGCCAGCAGCAGGGGGCGGGGAACTGAAGCTTTCTTT. V gene TRBV2 combines with J gene TRBJ1-1; TRBD1 aligns across 8 bases. Germline V CDR1 and CDR2: SNHLY, FYNNEI. This CDR3 region has 13 residues. The ends lost 6 bases at V and 5 bases at J; junction bases unmatched: 5.

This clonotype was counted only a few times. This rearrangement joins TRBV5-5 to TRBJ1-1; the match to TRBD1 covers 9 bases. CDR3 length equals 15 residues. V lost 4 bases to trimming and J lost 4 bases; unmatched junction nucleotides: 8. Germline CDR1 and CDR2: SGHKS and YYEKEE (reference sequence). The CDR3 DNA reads TGTGCCAGCAGCAGTCGGACAGGGGAGAGCACTGAAGCTTTCTTT. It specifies CASSSRTGESTEAFF.

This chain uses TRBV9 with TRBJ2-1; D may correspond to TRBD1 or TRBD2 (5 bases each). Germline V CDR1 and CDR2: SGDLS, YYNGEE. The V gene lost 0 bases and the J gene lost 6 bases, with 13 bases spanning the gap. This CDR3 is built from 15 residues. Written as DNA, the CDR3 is TGTGCCAGCAGCGTAGAGCCGACAGCGGTCAATGAGCAGTTCTTC. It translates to CASSVEPTAVNEQFF.

The CDR3 DNA is TGCAGCGTTGGGGAGGGATCCTACGAGCAGTACTTC. This codes for CSVGEGSYEQYF. The genes are TRBV29-1 and TRBJ2-7; 7 bases are a match to TRBD2. From germline, CDR1 is SQVTM and CDR2 ANQGSEA. The CDR3 length is 12 residues. V trimming: 4 bases; J trimming: 1 base; junction bases outside the gene matches: 1.

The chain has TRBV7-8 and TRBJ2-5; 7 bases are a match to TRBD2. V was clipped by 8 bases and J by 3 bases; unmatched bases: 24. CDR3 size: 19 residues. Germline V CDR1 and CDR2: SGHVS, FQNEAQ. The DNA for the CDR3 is TGTGCCAGCGTTCGGATCGCGGGGGTTCCCGCTCACACAAAAGAGACCCAGTACTTC. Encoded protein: CASVRIAGVPAHTKETQYF.

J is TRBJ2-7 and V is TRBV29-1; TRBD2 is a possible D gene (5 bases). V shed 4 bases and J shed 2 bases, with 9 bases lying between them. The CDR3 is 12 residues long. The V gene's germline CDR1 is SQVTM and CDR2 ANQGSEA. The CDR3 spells CSVVGETYEQYF. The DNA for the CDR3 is TGCAGCGTTGTCGGGGAAACCTACGAGCAGTACTTC.

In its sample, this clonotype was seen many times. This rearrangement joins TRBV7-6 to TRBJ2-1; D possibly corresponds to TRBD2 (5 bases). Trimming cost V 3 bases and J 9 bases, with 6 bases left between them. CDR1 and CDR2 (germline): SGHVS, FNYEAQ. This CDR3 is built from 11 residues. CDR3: CASSLGSEQFF. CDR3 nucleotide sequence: TGTGCCAGCAGCTTGGGGAGTGAGCAGTTCTTC.

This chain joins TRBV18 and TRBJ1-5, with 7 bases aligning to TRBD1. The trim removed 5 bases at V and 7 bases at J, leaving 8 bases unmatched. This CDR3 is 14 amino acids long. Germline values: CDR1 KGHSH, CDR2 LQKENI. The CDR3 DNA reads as TGTGCCAGCTCAAGAGAGAGGGGGCGACAGCCCCAGCATTTT. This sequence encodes CASSRERGRQPQHF.

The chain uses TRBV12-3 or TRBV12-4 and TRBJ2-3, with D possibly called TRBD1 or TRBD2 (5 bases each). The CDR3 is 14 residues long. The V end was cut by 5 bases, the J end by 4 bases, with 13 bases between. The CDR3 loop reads CASSIPGTPDTQYF. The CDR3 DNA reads TGTGCCAGCAGTATTCCGGGGACGCCAGATACGCAGTATTTT.

The CDR3, as DNA: TGCGCCAGCAGCTGGACTCCGACAGGGGGCTTAACTGAAGCTTTCTTT. Protein product: CASSWTPTGGLTEAFF. The rearrangement links TRBV5-1 to TRBJ1-1; TRBD1 aligns across 10 bases. The CDR3 spans 16 residues. The V gene's germline CDR1 is SGHRS and CDR2 YFSETQ. Germline trimming cut 3 bases from V and 5 bases from J; bases unmatched to any gene: 10.

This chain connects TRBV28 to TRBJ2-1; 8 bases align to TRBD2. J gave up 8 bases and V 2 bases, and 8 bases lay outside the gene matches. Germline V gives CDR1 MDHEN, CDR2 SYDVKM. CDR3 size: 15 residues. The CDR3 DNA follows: TGTGCCAGCAGTTTACTCGGGACTAGTCGGGATGAGCAGTTCTTC. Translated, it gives CASSLLGTSRDEQFF.

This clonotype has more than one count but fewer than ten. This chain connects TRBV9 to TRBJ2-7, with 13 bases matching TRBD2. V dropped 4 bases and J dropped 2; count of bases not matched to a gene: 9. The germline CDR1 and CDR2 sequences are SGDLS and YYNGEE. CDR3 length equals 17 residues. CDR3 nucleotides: TGTGCCAGCAGCAAGGATAAAACTAGCGGGAGGGCCTACGAGCAGTACTTC. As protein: CASSKDKTSGRAYEQYF.